The entry that follows covers one TCR beta chain sequence. What it binds is not known. The table came from immunoSEQ multiplex PCR; TCRdb's copy has only in-frame clones and leaves some out. The table shows hundreds of thousands of clones, with about 91% occurring only once. V shed 1 base and J shed 5 bases, with 3 bases lying between them. Germline V gene sequence: CDR1 SGHTA, CDR2 FQGNSA. The CDR3 loop spans 11 amino acids. Naive CD8 cells lacked CD45RO, underwent positive selection for CCR7 and left out terminally differentiated effector memory CD45RA+ cells. The donor population consisted of healthy HIV-negative adults with no recent acute infections or vaccinations. This entry is derived from a study of shared clonotypes between healthy human individuals. For the study at large: Contributing individuals were a couple of females and a few males aged 18 to 49. The study's findings and limits: Among donors, the sharing of clonotypes was expected to be influenced by sequencing depth. It was observed that about 5% of naive CD4 clonotypes were shared across several donors.

The clonotype was recovered from a man younger than 40 in good health. The specimen sequenced was naive CD8+ T cells sorted from blood. V gene TRBV7-2 combines with J gene TRBJ2-7; D ambiguous. CDR3 coding DNA: TGTGCCAGCAGCTTAGAACACGAGCAGTACTTC. It codes for CASSLEHEQYF. The whole variable domain, filled in from reference TRBV7-2 and TRBJ2-7, reads GAGVSQSPSNKVTEKGKDVELRCDPISGHTALYWYRQSLGQGLEFLIYFQGNSAPDKSGLPSDRFSAERTGGSVSTLTIQRTQQEDSAVYLCASSLEHEQYFGPGTRLTVT.